This T cell receptor beta chain is from a study of glioma-infiltrating T cells. Points from the study as a whole: Tissue-blood divergence was below expectation in non-neoplastic patients, above in gliomas.

Using RNA template, CDR3s of TCR alpha and beta were amplified with iRepertoire arm-PCR. TCRdb independently ran MiXCR on the multiplex PCR reads; one entry per CDR3 protein. This sample has some 190,000 distinct CDR3 sequences, with approximately 30% found just once. With respect to this clonotype: The antigen is unknown.

The J segment lost 8 bases and the V segment lost 2 bases, leaving 11 bases of the junction unmatched. CDR3 length: 15 amino acids. The sequence derives from a human donor with low-grade glioma or glioblastoma, undergoing nonglioma brain surgery, or in good health (not recorded which). The chain employs TRBV12-3 or TRBV12-4 and TRBJ1-2, with 7 nucleotides matching TRBD1. Sequencing was done on a sample of glioma tissue, nonneoplastic brain tissue, or PBMCs (not recorded which). The CDR3 nucleotides read TGTGCCAGCAGTTTAAATGGAGGGGGCGCGTGGGGCTACACCTTC. This codes for CASSLNGGGAWGYTF.